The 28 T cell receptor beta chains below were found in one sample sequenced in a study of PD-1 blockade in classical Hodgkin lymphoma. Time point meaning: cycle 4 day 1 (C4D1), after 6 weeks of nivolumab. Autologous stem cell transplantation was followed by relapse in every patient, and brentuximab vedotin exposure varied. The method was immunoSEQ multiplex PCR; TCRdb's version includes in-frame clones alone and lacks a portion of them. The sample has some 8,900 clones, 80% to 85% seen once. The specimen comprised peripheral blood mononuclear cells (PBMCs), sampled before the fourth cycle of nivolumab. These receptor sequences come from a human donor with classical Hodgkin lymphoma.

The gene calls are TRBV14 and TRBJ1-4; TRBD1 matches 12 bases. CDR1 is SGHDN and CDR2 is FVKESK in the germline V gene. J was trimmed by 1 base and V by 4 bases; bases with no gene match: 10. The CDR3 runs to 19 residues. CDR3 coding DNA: TGTGCCAGCAGCCGGCGACTCCGGGACAGGGGGCGAACTAATGAAAAACTGTTTTTT. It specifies CASSRRLRDRGRTNEKLFF.

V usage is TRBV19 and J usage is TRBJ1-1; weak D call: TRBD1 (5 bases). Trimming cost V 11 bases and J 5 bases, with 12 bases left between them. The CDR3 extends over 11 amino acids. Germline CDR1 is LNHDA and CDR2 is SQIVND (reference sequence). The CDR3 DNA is TGTGCCGCGGGGCGGGAGACTGAAGCTTTCTTT. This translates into CAAGRETEAFF.

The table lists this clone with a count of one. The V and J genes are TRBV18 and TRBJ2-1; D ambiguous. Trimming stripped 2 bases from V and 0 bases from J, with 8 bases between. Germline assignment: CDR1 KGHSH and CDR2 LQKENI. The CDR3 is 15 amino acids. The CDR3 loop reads CASSPGAVSYNEQFF. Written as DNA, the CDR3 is TGTGCCAGCTCACCAGGCGCCGTCTCCTACAATGAGCAGTTCTTC.

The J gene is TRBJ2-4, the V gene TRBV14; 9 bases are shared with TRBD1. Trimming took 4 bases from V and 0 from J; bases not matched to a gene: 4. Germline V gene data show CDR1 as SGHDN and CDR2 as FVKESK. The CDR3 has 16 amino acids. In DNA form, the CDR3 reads TGTGCCAGCAGCCCTGGACAGGGGCTAGCCAAAAACATTCAGTACTTC. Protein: CASSPGQGLAKNIQYF.

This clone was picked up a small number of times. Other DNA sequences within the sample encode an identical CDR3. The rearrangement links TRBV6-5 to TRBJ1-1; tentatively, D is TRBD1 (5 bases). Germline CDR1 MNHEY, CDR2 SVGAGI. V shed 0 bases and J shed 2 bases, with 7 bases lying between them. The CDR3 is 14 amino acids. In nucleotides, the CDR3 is TGTGCCAGCAGTTACTCGGGGGGAAACACTGAAGCTTTCTTT. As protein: CASSYSGGNTEAFF.

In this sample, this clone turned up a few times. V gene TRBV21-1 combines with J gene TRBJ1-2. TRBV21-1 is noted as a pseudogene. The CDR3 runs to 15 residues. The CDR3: CASSNDFTVIYGYTF. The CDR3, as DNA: TGTGCCAGCAGCAACGACTTCACAGTCATATATGGCTACACCTTC.

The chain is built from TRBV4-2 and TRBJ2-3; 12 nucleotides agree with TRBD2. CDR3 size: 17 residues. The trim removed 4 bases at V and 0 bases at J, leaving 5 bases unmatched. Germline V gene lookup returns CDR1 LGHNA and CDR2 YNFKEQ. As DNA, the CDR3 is TGTGCCAGCAGCCTAGCTCTAGCGGGGGGGAGCACAGATACGCAGTATTTT. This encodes CASSLALAGGSTDTQYF.

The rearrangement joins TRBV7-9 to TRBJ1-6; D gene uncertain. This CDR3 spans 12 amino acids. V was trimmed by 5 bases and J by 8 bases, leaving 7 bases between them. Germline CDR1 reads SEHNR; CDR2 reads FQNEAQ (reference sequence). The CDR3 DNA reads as TGTGCCAGCAGCCCGGTTGATTCACCCCTCCACTTT. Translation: CASSPVDSPLHF.

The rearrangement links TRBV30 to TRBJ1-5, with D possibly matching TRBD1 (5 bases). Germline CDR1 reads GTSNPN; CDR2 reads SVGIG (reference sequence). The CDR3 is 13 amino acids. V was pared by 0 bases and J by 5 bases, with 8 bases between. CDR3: CAWSVWGDQPQHF. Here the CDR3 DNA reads TGTGCCTGGAGTGTATGGGGGGATCAGCCCCAGCATTTT.

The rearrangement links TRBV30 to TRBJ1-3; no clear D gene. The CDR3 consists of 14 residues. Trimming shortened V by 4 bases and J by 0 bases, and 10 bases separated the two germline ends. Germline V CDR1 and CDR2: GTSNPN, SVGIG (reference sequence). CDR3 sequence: CAWNQVNSGNTIYF. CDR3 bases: TGTGCCTGGAACCAGGTGAACTCTGGAAACACCATATATTTT.

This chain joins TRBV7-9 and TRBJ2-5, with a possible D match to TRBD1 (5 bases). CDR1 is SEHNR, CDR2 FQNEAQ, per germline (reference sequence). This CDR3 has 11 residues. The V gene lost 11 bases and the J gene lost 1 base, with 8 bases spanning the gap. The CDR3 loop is CAWGFQETQYF. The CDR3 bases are TGTGCCTGGGGCTTCCAAGAGACCCAGTACTTC.

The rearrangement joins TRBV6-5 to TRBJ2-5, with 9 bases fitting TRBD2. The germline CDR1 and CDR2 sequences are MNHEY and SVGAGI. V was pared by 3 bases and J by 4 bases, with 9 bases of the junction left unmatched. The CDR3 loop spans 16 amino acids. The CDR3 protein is CASSYVAGASRETQYF. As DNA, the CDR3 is TGTGCCAGCAGTTATGTAGCGGGGGCGTCACGAGAGACCCAGTACTTC.

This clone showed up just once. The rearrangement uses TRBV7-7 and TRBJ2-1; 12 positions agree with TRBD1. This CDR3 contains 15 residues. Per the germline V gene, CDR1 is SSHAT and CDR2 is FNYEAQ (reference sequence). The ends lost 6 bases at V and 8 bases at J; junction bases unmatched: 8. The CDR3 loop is CASSRGTGGLYEQFF. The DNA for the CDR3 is TGTGCCAGCAGTCGAGGGACAGGGGGCTTATATGAGCAGTTCTTC. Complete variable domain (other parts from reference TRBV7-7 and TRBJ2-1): GAGVSQSPRYKVTKRGQDVTLRCDPISSHATLYWYQQALGQGPEFLTYFNYEAQPDKSGLPSDRFSAERPEGSISTLTIQRTEQRDSAMYRCASSRGTGGLYEQFFGPGTRLTVL.

For the CDR3, the DNA is TGTGCCAGCAGTGGGGGCCAATCAGGGTCTTTCTCCTACAATGAGCAGTTCTTC. Translating it yields CASSGGQSGSFSYNEQFF. The chain is built from TRBV28 and TRBJ2-1, with D maybe TRBD1 (6 bases). CDR1 and CDR2 from the germline V gene are MDHEN and SYDVKM. This CDR3 has 18 amino acids. V lost 5 bases and J lost 0, with 20 bases in between. Using reference TRBV28 and TRBJ2-1 for the parts outside the CDR3, the full variable domain is DVKVTQSSRYLVKRTGEKVFLECVQDMDHENMFWYRQDPGLGLRLIYFSYDVKMKEKGDIPEGYSVSREKKERFSLILESASTNQTSMYLCASSGGQSGSFSYNEQFFGPGTRLTVL.

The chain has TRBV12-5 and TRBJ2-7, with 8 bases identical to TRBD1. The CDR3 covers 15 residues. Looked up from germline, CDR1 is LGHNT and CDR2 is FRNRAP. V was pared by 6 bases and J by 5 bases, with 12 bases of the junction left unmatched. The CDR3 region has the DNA TGTGCTAGTGGCCCTCCGGACAGGGATGGTGACGAGCAGTACTTC. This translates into CASGPPDRDGDEQYF.

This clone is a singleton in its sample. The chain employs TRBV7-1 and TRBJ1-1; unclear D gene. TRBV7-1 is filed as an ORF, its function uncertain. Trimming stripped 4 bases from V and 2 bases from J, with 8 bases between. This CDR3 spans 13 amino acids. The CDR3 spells CASSLAPNTEAFF. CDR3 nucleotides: TGTGCCAGCAGCTTAGCGCCAAACACTGAAGCTTTCTTT.

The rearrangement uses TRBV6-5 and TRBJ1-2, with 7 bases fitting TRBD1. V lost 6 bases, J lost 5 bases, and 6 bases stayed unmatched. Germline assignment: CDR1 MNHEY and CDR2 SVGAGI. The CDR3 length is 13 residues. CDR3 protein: CASREGAGYGYTF. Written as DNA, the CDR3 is TGTGCCAGCAGAGAGGGGGCCGGATATGGCTACACCTTC.

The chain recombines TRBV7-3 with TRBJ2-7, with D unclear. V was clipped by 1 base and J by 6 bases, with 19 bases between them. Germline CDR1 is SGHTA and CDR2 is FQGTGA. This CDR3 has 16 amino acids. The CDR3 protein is CASSLNPGARRSEQYF. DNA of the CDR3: TGTGCCAGCAGCTTAAACCCTGGTGCTCGGCGATCCGAGCAGTACTTC.

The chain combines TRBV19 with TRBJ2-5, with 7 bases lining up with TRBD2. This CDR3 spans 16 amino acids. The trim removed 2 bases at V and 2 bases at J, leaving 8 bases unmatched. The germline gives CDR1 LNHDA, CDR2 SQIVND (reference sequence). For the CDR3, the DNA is TGTGCCAGTAGTATATCGGGGGGTGAAGTTCAAGAGACCCAGTACTTC. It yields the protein CASSISGGEVQETQYF.

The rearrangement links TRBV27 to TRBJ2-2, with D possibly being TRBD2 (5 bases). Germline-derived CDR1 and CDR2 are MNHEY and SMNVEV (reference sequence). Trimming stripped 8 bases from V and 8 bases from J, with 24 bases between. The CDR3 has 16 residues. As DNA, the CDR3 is TGTGCCAGCCGGTCGGGCCTGAGGGCCCTGGGGGGGGAGCTGTTTTTT. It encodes CASRSGLRALGGELFF.

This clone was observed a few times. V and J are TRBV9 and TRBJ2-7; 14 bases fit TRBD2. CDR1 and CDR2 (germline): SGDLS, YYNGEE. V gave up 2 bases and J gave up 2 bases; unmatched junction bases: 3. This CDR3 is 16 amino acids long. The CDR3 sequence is CASSVGLAGDPYEQYF. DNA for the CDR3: TGTGCCAGCAGCGTGGGACTAGCGGGGGATCCCTACGAGCAGTACTTC.

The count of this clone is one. The CDR3 DNA is TGTGCCAGCAGCCGATCGGACTTGGGGAAAGATACGCAGTATTTT. This gives the protein CASSRSDLGKDTQYF. The V gene is TRBV5-4, the J gene TRBJ2-3, with a possible D match to TRBD2 (5 bases). Germline values: CDR1 SGHNT, CDR2 YYREEE (reference sequence). Deletions cut 4 bases from V and 5 bases from J, with 17 bases between. This CDR3 is built from 15 residues.

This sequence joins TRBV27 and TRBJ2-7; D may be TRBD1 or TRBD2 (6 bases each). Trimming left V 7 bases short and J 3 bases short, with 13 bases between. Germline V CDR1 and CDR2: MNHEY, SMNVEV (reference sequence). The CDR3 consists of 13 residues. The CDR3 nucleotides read TGTGCCAGCACCCCACGGGGGCGCTACGAGCAGTACTTC. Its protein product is CASTPRGRYEQYF.

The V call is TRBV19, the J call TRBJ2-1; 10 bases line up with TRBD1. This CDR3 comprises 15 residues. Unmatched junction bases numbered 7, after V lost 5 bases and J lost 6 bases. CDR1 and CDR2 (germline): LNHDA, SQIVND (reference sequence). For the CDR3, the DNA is TGTGCCAGTAGTTTCCGACAGGGGGCGCGCAATGAGCAGTTCTTC. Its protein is CASSFRQGARNEQFF.

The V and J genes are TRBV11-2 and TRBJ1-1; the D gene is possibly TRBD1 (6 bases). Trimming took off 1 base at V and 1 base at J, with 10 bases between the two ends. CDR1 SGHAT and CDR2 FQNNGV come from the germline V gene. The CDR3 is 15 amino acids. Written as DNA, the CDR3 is TGTGCCAGCAGCTTAGTTGGGACAAAGAACACTGAAGCTTTCTTT. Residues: CASSLVGTKNTEAFF.

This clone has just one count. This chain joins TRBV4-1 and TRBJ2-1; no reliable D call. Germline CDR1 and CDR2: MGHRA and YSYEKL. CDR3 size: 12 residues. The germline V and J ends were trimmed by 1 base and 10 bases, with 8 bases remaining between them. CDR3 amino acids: CASSQVLREQFF. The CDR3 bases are TGCGCCAGCAGCCAAGTTCTAAGAGAGCAGTTCTTC.

The CDR3 here is CASSFRWTGRGGTYEQYF. Written as DNA, the CDR3 is TGTGCCAGCAGTTTCCGGTGGACAGGGAGGGGTGGGACCTACGAGCAGTACTTC. The rearrangement joins TRBV27 to TRBJ2-7; D may be TRBD1 (8 bases). The CDR3 has 18 residues. The germline CDR1 and CDR2 sequences are MNHEY and SMNVEV (reference sequence). Trimming took 3 bases from V and 2 from J, leaving 23 bases between them.

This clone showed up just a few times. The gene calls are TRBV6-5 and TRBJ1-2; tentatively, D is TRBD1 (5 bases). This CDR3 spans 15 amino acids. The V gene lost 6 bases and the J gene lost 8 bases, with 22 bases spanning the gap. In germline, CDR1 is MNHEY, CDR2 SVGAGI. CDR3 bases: TGTGCCAGCAGACGGGACCATACAGGTGGGGAAGGCTACACCTTC. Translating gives CASRRDHTGGEGYTF.